The 32 T cell receptor beta chains below all came from one sample that was sequenced in a study of blood T cell repertoires in COVID-19. TCRdb keeps only in-frame clones here, not all; method: immunoSEQ multiplex PCR. Of approximately 150,000 clones listed, roughly nine tenths were seen once; the top ten hold about 4%. Sequencing was performed on PBMCs or T cells enriched from blood (not recorded which). The receptors originated from a middle-aged woman who had been exposed to COVID-19.

This clone was detected ten times or more. The chain joins TRBV7-6 to TRBJ1-6; D possibly corresponds to TRBD1 (6 bases). Germline CDR1 is SGHVS and CDR2 is FNYEAQ. Trimming cost V 5 bases and J 7 bases, with 12 bases left between them. This CDR3 comprises 14 residues. CDR3 amino acids: CASSPTDRNSPLHF. CDR3 in DNA: TGTGCCAGCAGCCCCACGGACAGAAATTCACCCCTCCACTTT. Supplemented by reference TRBV7-6 and TRBJ1-6, the full variable domain reads GAGVSQSPRYKVTKRGQDVALRCDPISGHVSLYWYRQALGQGPEFLTYFNYEAQQDKSGLPNDRFSAERPEGSISTLTIQRTEQRDSAMYRCASSPTDRNSPLHFGNGTRLTVT.

This clone was counted once. This chain uses TRBV5-1 with TRBJ2-3; TRBD1 aligns across 7 bases. The CDR3 loop spans 14 amino acids. Germline trimming cut 1 base from V and 4 bases from J; bases unmatched to any gene: 3. Germline values: CDR1 SGHRS, CDR2 YFSETQ. The CDR3, as DNA: TGCGCCAGCAGCTTGTTGACAGGGTCAGATACGCAGTATTTT. It is translated as CASSLLTGSDTQYF.

This clone occurred once. The chain has TRBV4-1 and TRBJ2-1; D possibly corresponds to TRBD2 (6 bases). The CDR3 sequence is 15 residues long. Germline V CDR1 and CDR2: MGHRA, YSYEKL. Trimming cost V 1 base and J 5 bases, with 12 bases left between them. CDR3 bases: TGCGCCAGCAGCCAAGTTGGGCGGGATAACAATGAGCAGTTCTTC. It codes for CASSQVGRDNNEQFF.

The genes are TRBV28 and TRBJ1-1, with D unclear. Germline CDR1 MDHEN, CDR2 SYDVKM. Trimming removed 6 bases at V and 0 bases at J, with 14 bases between. This CDR3 has 15 amino acids. The CDR3 loop is CASSGGSLMNTEAFF. The CDR3 nucleotides are TGTGCCAGCAGCGGAGGGTCACTTATGAACACTGAAGCTTTCTTT.

The chain combines TRBV29-1 with TRBJ2-1, with D unresolved. This CDR3 is built from 16 residues. Germline CDR1 reads SQVTM; CDR2 reads ANQGSEA. The V and J ends lost 2 bases and 9 bases respectively, with 23 bases between them. The CDR3: CSVETPASTSLSEQFF. Written as DNA, the CDR3 is TGCAGCGTTGAAACCCCGGCTAGTACGTCACTAAGTGAGCAGTTCTTC.

For the CDR3, the DNA is TGTGCCAGCGGGAAACCGGGACAGGGGTACGAGCAGTACTTC. The encoded protein is CASGKPGQGYEQYF. The genes are TRBV6-6 and TRBJ2-7; 10 nucleotides agree with TRBD1. The CDR3 totals 14 residues. The junction had 8 bases not matched to a gene; V was cut back by 8 bases and J by 4 bases. Looked up from germline, CDR1 is MNHNY and CDR2 is SVGAGI (reference sequence).

The chain employs TRBV3-1 (or the pseudogene TRBV3-2) and TRBJ2-1; TRBD2 matches 9 bases. With V trimmed by 2 bases and J by 7 bases, 6 bases remained unmatched. The length of the CDR3 is 15 residues. Germline CDR1 reads LGHDT; CDR2 reads YNNKEL (reference sequence). The CDR3 nucleotides are TGTGCCAGCAGCCAAATAGCGGGAGTGGGGAATGAGCAGTTCTTC. Translating gives CASSQIAGVGNEQFF.

The rearrangement joins TRBV3-1 (or the pseudogene TRBV3-2) to TRBJ2-7, with 7 positions matching TRBD1. The CDR3 covers 14 residues. The V gene's germline CDR1 is LGHDT and CDR2 YNNKEL (reference sequence). With 2 bases clipped from V and 5 bases from J, the junction kept 6 bases outside the gene matches. As DNA, the CDR3 is TGTGCCAGCAGCCAAAGAGACAGGGAGAACGAGCAGTACTTC. This gives the protein CASSQRDRENEQYF.

The V and J genes are TRBV5-1 and TRBJ2-7; 10 positions match TRBD1. Looked up from germline, CDR1 is SGHRS and CDR2 is YFSETQ. The CDR3 is 15 amino acids. J gave up 0 bases and V 5 bases, and 5 bases lay outside the gene matches. The CDR3 DNA reads TGCGCCAGCAGGTCCGACAGGGGGCCCTCCTACGAGCAGTACTTC. It specifies CASRSDRGPSYEQYF.

This chain links TRBV5-1 with TRBJ2-2; the D is unclear. Germline assignment: CDR1 SGHRS and CDR2 YFSETQ. This CDR3 region has 16 residues. The ends were cut back, 2 bases at V and 0 bases at J, with 11 bases in the middle. The DNA of the CDR3 is TGCGCCAGCAGCTTAGGTCGGAGATCGAACACCGGGGAGCTGTTTTTT. Protein sequence: CASSLGRRSNTGELFF.

The rearrangement uses TRBV5-4 and TRBJ1-3, with TRBD1 matching over 9 bases. J lost 1 base, V lost 0 bases, and 5 bases had no gene match. Germline V gives CDR1 SGHNT, CDR2 YYREEE (reference sequence). This CDR3 has 17 amino acids. The CDR3 region has the DNA TGTGCCAGCAGCTTGGTTGACAGGGGGGTATCTGGAAACACCATATATTTT. It is translated as CASSLVDRGVSGNTIYF.

The chain recombines TRBV10-3 with TRBJ1-3; D may be TRBD1 (5 bases). Germline CDR1 reads ENHRY; CDR2 reads SYGVKD. The CDR3 loop spans 13 amino acids. Trimming shortened V by 4 bases and J by 2 bases, and 6 bases separated the two germline ends. The CDR3 here is CAISVGAGNTIYF. The CDR3 DNA follows: TGTGCCATCAGTGTAGGGGCTGGAAACACCATATATTTT.

J is TRBJ1-5 and V is TRBV28; D is possibly TRBD1 (5 bases). The CDR3 extends over 15 amino acids. CDR1 and CDR2 (germline): MDHEN, SYDVKM. Trimming shortened V by 7 bases and J by 7 bases, and 20 bases separated the two germline ends. The CDR3 bases are TGTGCCAGCACCACTTGGGGGGGAAGAGAGCAGCCCCAGCATTTT. It specifies CASTTWGGREQPQHF.

This chain joins TRBV28 and TRBJ1-1; D is unclear. Germline loops: CDR1 MDHEN, CDR2 SYDVKM. This CDR3 is 17 amino acids long. Trimming took 5 bases from V and 5 from J, leaving 24 bases between them. CDR3 amino acids: CASSPAGWASRFTEAFF. DNA of the CDR3: TGTGCCAGCAGTCCTGCTGGGTGGGCCTCCCGATTTACTGAAGCTTTCTTT. Combining the CDR3 with reference TRBV28 and TRBJ1-1 gives the whole variable domain DVKVTQSSRYLVKRTGEKVFLECVQDMDHENMFWYRQDPGLGLRLIYFSYDVKMKEKGDIPEGYSVSREKKERFSLILESASTNQTSMYLCASSPAGWASRFTEAFFGQGTRLTVV.

V and J are TRBV2 and TRBJ1-1; 9 bases align to TRBD1. The V gene end was trimmed by 2 bases and the J gene end by 2 bases; junction bases not matched to a gene: 12. CDR3 length: 18 amino acids. Germline V gene lookup returns CDR1 SNHLY and CDR2 FYNNEI. This CDR3 reads CASSEKGFATGGNTEAFF. The DNA for the CDR3 is TGTGCCAGCAGTGAAAAGGGGTTTGCGACAGGGGGTAACACTGAAGCTTTCTTT.

The chain carries TRBV3-1 (or the pseudogene TRBV3-2) and TRBJ2-7, with D unclear. Germline V CDR1 and CDR2: LGHDT, YNNKEL (reference sequence). V lost 1 base and J 10 bases, leaving 14 bases between the germline ends. The CDR3 consists of 13 residues. CDR3 loop: CASSQGTSTRQYF. The CDR3 DNA sequence: TGTGCCAGCAGCCAAGGAACGTCTACGAGACAGTACTTC.

The V call is TRBV19, the J call TRBJ2-1; 7 positions match TRBD2. The CDR3 sequence is 14 residues long. In germline, CDR1 is LNHDA, CDR2 SQIVND (reference sequence). After removal of 3 bases from V and 5 bases from J, the junction contained 4 bases not matched to a gene. CDR3 coding DNA: TGTGCCAGTAGTATCGCGGGAGCCCACAATGAGCAGTTCTTC. Protein product: CASSIAGAHNEQFF.

The rearrangement links TRBV6-1 to TRBJ2-7; possibly TRBD1 for D (6 bases). This CDR3 is 12 amino acids long. Trimming removed 3 bases at V and 4 bases at J, with 7 bases between. From germline, CDR1 is MNHNS and CDR2 SASEGT. CDR3 residues: CASSETGYEQYF. CDR3 nucleotides: TGTGCCAGCAGTGAGACAGGTTACGAGCAGTACTTC.

V usage is TRBV18 and J usage is TRBJ1-1; no clear D gene. CDR3 length: 14 amino acids. Between the trimmed V and J ends, which lost 6 bases and 2 bases, there was a span of 13 bases. The germline V gene has CDR1 KGHSH and CDR2 LQKENI. CDR3 region: CASSPIRRNTEAFF. The CDR3, as DNA: TGTGCCAGCTCCCCTATACGCCGTAACACTGAAGCTTTCTTT.

This chain uses TRBV28 with TRBJ2-7; the D is unclear. Trimming took off 6 bases at V and 2 bases at J, with 14 bases between the two ends. This CDR3 has 14 residues. Germline CDR1 reads MDHEN; CDR2 reads SYDVKM. CDR3 sequence (DNA): TGTGCCAGCAGGTCCGCAGGCGAACCCTACGAGCAGTACTTC. It encodes CASRSAGEPYEQYF.

The V gene is TRBV19, the J gene TRBJ2-7; 7 bases align to TRBD1. Germline V lookup: CDR1 LNHDA, CDR2 SQIVND (reference sequence). This CDR3 spans 13 amino acids. The junction had 8 bases not matched to a gene; V was cut back by 9 bases and J by 3 bases. The CDR3 coding sequence is TGTGCCAGCCACGGGACAGATTACTACGAGCAGTACTTC. Translated: CASHGTDYYEQYF.

The J gene is TRBJ1-1, the V gene TRBV10-3; 9 positions agree with TRBD1. Germline V lookup: CDR1 ENHRY, CDR2 SYGVKD. The CDR3 is 15 amino acids. V trimming: 3 bases; J trimming: 0 bases; junction bases outside the gene matches: 2. The CDR3 DNA is TGTGCCATCAGTGATGGGACAGGGTTGAACACTGAAGCTTTCTTT. This sequence encodes CAISDGTGLNTEAFF.

The chain links TRBV19 to TRBJ1-3, with D possibly being TRBD1 (5 bases). The V end lost 1 base, the J end lost 0 bases, and 7 bases lay between the germline ends. This CDR3 region has 15 residues. Germline CDR1 and CDR2: LNHDA and SQIVND (reference sequence). CDR3 coding DNA: TGTGCCAGTAGTATAGGACAGAGCTCTGGAAACACCATATATTTT. Translated: CASSIGQSSGNTIYF.

Written as DNA, the CDR3 is TGTGCCAGCAGCTTGAGGACAGGGGCCCTCTACGAGCAGTACTTC. Translated, it gives CASSLRTGALYEQYF. The chain carries TRBV5-6 and TRBJ2-7; 9 bases fit TRBD1. The CDR3 runs 15 residues. Germline CDR1 SGHDT, CDR2 YYEEEE. After removal of 1 base from V and 3 bases from J, the junction contained 5 bases not matched to a gene.

In its sample, this clone was seen once. The chain joins TRBV10-3 to TRBJ2-1, with TRBD1 identical over 8 bases. The J segment lost 0 bases and the V segment lost 5 bases, leaving 18 bases of the junction unmatched. This CDR3 spans 20 amino acids. Germline CDR1 reads ENHRY; CDR2 reads SYGVKD. The CDR3 region is CAISPSTFDRGPTSYNEQFF. CDR3 DNA: TGTGCCATCAGTCCATCAACCTTCGACAGGGGTCCAACCTCCTACAATGAGCAGTTCTTC.

This chain connects TRBV6-5 to TRBJ2-7, with 7 bases aligning to TRBD1. V was pared by 7 bases and J by 2 bases, with 11 bases of the junction left unmatched. The germline V gene has CDR1 MNHEY and CDR2 SVGAGI. The CDR3 has 15 residues. CDR3 region: CASIFAPGQTYEQYF. The CDR3 DNA follows: TGTGCCAGCATCTTCGCCCCGGGACAGACCTACGAGCAGTACTTC.

This clone was seen once. The chain combines TRBV9 with TRBJ2-3; 8 nucleotides align to TRBD2. In germline, CDR1 is SGDLS, CDR2 YYNGEE. The CDR3 is 17 residues long. The trim removed 2 bases at V and 4 bases at J, leaving 12 bases unmatched. The CDR3 region is CASSVAGGNNAADTQYF. CDR3 nucleotide sequence: TGTGCCAGCAGCGTGGCGGGGGGCAACAACGCGGCAGATACGCAGTATTTT.

The table lists this clone with a few counts. For the CDR3, the DNA is TGTGCCAGTAGTATCCCCGGACAGGGGAGATCTGCGGGGGAGCTGTTTTTT. It is translated as CASSIPGQGRSAGELFF. The genes are TRBV19 and TRBJ2-2, with 9 nucleotides matching TRBD1. The CDR3 is 17 residues long. The V gene end was trimmed by 3 bases and the J gene end by 8 bases; junction bases not matched to a gene: 13. The germline CDR1 and CDR2 sequences are LNHDA and SQIVND (reference sequence).

This chain links TRBV19 with TRBJ2-7, with TRBD2 matching over 7 bases. V lost 5 bases and J lost 3; bases outside the gene matches: 10. Germline V gives CDR1 LNHDA, CDR2 SQIVND (reference sequence). The CDR3 runs to 15 residues. DNA for the CDR3: TGTGCCAGTAGTTTATGGCGGGGGTTGAACTACGAGCAGTACTTC. This encodes CASSLWRGLNYEQYF.

The chain combines TRBV19 with TRBJ1-1, with D possibly being TRBD1 (6 bases). This CDR3 is built from 14 residues. V was clipped by 7 bases and J by 4 bases, with 16 bases between them. Looked up from germline, CDR1 is LNHDA and CDR2 is SQIVND (reference sequence). DNA of the CDR3: TGTGCCAGTACCACCACAGGGAGTGGCACTGAAGCTTTCTTT. Translation gives CASTTTGSGTEAFF. The full variable domain, completed using reference TRBV19 and TRBJ1-1, is DGGITQSPKYLFRKEGQNVTLSCEQNLNHDAMYWYRQDPGQGLRLIYYSQIVNDFQKGDIAEGYSVSREKKESFPLTVTSAQKNPTAFYLCASTTTGSGTEAFFGQGTRLTVV.

This chain joins TRBV6-5 and TRBJ1-2, with D tentatively TRBD1 (6 bases). V lost 2 bases and J 1 base, leaving 14 bases between the germline ends. This CDR3 is built from 16 residues. Looked up from germline, CDR1 is MNHEY and CDR2 is SVGAGI. The CDR3 nucleotides read TGTGCCAGCAGTTACACGGACAGTGCGATTAACTATGGCTACACCTTC. It yields the protein CASSYTDSAINYGYTF.

This clone is a singleton in its sample. The rearrangement uses TRBV7-9 and TRBJ2-1; a possible D gene is TRBD2 (6 bases). Germline-derived CDR1 and CDR2 are SEHNR and FQNEAQ (reference sequence). This CDR3 has 15 amino acids. V lost 5 bases and J 4 bases, leaving 15 bases between the germline ends. The CDR3 sequence: CASSLSGTLYNEQFF. The DNA of the CDR3 is TGTGCCAGCAGCCTCTCGGGGACTCTTTACAATGAGCAGTTCTTC.